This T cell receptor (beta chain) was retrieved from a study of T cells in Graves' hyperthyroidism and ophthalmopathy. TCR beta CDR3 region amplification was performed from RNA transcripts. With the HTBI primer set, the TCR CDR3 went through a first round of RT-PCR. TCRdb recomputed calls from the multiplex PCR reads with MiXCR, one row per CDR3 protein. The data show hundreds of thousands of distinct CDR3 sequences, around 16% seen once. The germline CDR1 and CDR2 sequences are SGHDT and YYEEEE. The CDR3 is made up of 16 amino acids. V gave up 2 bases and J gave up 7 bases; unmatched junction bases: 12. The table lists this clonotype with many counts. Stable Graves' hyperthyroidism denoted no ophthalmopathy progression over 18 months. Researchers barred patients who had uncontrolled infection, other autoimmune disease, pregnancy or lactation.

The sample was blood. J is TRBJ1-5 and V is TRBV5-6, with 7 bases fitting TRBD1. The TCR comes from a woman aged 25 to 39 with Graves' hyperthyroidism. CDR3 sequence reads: CASSLSTGAAGQPQHF. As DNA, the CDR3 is TGTGCCAGCAGCTTATCCACAGGGGCAGCGGGGCAGCCCCAGCATTTT. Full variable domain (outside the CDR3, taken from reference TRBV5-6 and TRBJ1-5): DAGVTQSPTHLIKTRGQQVTLRCSPKSGHDTVSWYQQALGQGPQFIFQYYEEEERQRGNFPDRFSGHQFPNYSSELNVNALLLGDSALYLCASSLSTGAAGQPQHFGDGTRLSIL.